This TCR beta chain was sequenced during a study of CXCR3-negative and CXCR3-positive naive CD8 T cells. Study results and caveats: Similar levels of surface CD5 were seen between naive subsets; TCR strength was inferred from TRB CDR3 properties. CXCR3 levels fell partly with cryopreservation; most assays relied on fresh PBMCs. The study found more hydrophobic TRB CDR3s in CXCR3-positive naive cells than in CXCR3-negative naive cells.

Via 5' RACE with UMI labels, TRB cDNA libraries were prepared. TCRdb reprocessed the 5' RACE reads, keeping one entry per CDR3 protein, no DNA. The table lists roughly 110,000 distinct CDR3 sequences. The sorting of each CD8+ T cell subset was done in triplicate, at about 300,000 cells each. CD45RO-CCR7+CD27+CD95- defined naive CD8+ T cells. Worth noting for this clonotype: The antigen is undetermined.

This receptor was obtained from a human donor in good health. Some clones in this sample may be carry-over from other donors' samples. The sample was naive CXCR3+ CD8+ T cells from blood. Subset indicated: CD45RO-CCR7+CD27+CD95- naive CD8+ T cells expressing CXCR3 (TNR3+).

Here the CDR3 reads CASSFPAGEAFF. The V and J genes are TRBV7-6 and TRBJ1-1; the TCRdb D gene call, TRBD1, has no DNA to confirm it. This CDR3 is 12 amino acids long. CDR1 and CDR2 (germline): SGHVS, FNYEAQ.